The 21 T cell receptor beta chains below come from one sample, sequenced in a study of T cell repertoires in cytomegalovirus infection. What these receptors recognize is not known. Each CDR3 protein gets one entry after TCRdb re-called the reads with MiXCR. The sample holds roughly 100,000 distinct CDR3 sequences; around 45% are singletons and the top ten take about 76%. This specimen consisted of CD8+ T cells from cultured PBMCs, obtained from culture after CMV antigen stimulation. The receptor set was obtained from a human donor in good health (CMV status not recorded). Some clones in this sample may be carry-over from other donors' samples.

This clonotype was counted only a few times. The gene calls are TRBV20-1 and TRBJ2-5; TRBD2 matches 8 bases. The CDR3 loop spans 14 amino acids. CDR1 is DFQATT and CDR2 is SNEGSKA in the germline V gene (reference sequence). Trimming at V came to 6 bases and at J to 5 bases, leaving 11 bases not matched to a gene. This chain's CDR3 is CSANPTSEWETQYF. The CDR3 DNA follows: TGCAGTGCCAACCCGACTAGCGAGTGGGAGACCCAGTACTTC.

This chain connects TRBV7-8 to TRBJ2-3; unclear D gene. The germline V gene encodes CDR1 SGHVS and CDR2 FQNEAQ. The CDR3 consists of 15 residues. Trimming left V 5 bases short and J 2 bases short, with 14 bases between. The CDR3 nucleotides read TGTGCCAGCAGCCTAAAAGCCACTACCACAGATACGCAGTATTTT. The encoded protein is CASSLKATTTDTQYF.

This clonotype was counted between two and nine times. V is TRBV2 and J is TRBJ1-1; TRBD1 matches at 8 bases. The J segment lost 5 bases and the V segment lost 7 bases, leaving 6 bases of the junction unmatched. Germline CDR1 SNHLY, CDR2 FYNNEI. The CDR3 extends over 13 amino acids. The CDR3 nucleotides are TGTGCCAGCACCCTGACAGGGGCGACTGAAGCTTTCTTT. The encoded protein is CASTLTGATEAFF. Full variable domain (remainder filled in from reference TRBV2 and TRBJ1-1): EPEVTQTPSHQVTQMGQEVILRCVPISNHLYFYWYRQILGQKVEFLVSFYNNEISEKSEIFDDQFSVERPDGSNFTLKIRSTKLEDSAMYFCASTLTGATEAFFGQGTRLTVV.

The chain employs TRBV2 and TRBJ2-2; TRBD1 is a possible D gene (5 bases). V lost 3 bases and J 11 bases, leaving 7 bases between the germline ends. The germline gives CDR1 SNHLY, CDR2 FYNNEI. This CDR3 is 11 amino acids long. The CDR3 bases are TGTGCCAGCAGTGAGACAGAAGAGCTGTTTTTT. Protein sequence: CASSETEELFF.

On this clonotype itself: The junction shows a germline mismatch at one end, possibly a read error. V usage is TRBV19 and J usage is TRBJ2-2, with 8 bases identical to TRBD1. The germline V gene encodes CDR1 LNHDA and CDR2 SQIVND (reference sequence). The CDR3 runs 16 residues. The CDR3 region is CVSSMGTGPNTGELFF. CDR3 nucleotide sequence: TGTGTCAGTAGTATGGGGACAGGACCGAACACCGGGGAGCTGTTTTTT.

This clonotype was recorded a few times. V and J are TRBV7-9 and TRBJ1-2; D unresolved. Trimming pared 3 bases from V and 3 bases from J, leaving 17 bases between. In germline, CDR1 is SEHNR, CDR2 FQNEAQ (reference sequence). The CDR3 spans 16 residues. CDR3 region: CASSFSYYEKDYGYTF. CDR3 in DNA: TGTGCCAGCAGCTTCAGCTATTACGAAAAAGACTATGGCTACACCTTC.

The chain joins TRBV12-3 or TRBV12-4 to TRBJ2-7, with 7 positions matching TRBD1. This CDR3 has 17 residues. V lost 5 bases and J lost 0; bases outside the gene matches: 13. CDR3 DNA sequence: TGTGCCAGCAGTACCAATACCAGGACAGGAACCTCCTACGAGCAGTACTTC. Encoded protein: CASSTNTRTGTSYEQYF.

This clonotype was picked up a small number of times. The V gene is TRBV4-1, the J gene TRBJ2-7; 11 bases fit TRBD2. Losses at the gene ends were 6 bases for V and 2 bases for J; bases not matched to a gene: 9. The CDR3 runs to 16 residues. Germline-derived CDR1 and CDR2 are MGHRA and YSYEKL. In DNA form, the CDR3 reads TGCGCCAGCAGACCTACACTAGCGGGGGTTACCTACGAGCAGTACTTC. Amino acid sequence: CASRPTLAGVTYEQYF.

The V call is TRBV11-1, the J call TRBJ2-7, with a possible D match to TRBD1 (5 bases). Trimming stripped 5 bases from V and 5 bases from J, with 13 bases between. The germline CDR1 and CDR2 sequences are SGHAT and FQDESV (reference sequence). There are 13 residues in the CDR3. DNA for the CDR3: TGTGCCAGCAGCCAGGCCCCACAGGACGAGCAGTACTTC. It translates to CASSQAPQDEQYF.

This clonotype came up a few times. The chain has TRBV5-5 and TRBJ2-7; D remains ambiguous. The CDR3 is 12 amino acids. Germline V gene lookup returns CDR1 SGHKS and CDR2 YYEKEE (reference sequence). Trimming cost V 3 bases and J 0 bases, with 4 bases left between them. Here the CDR3 reads CASSWNSYEQYF. CDR3 sequence (DNA): TGTGCCAGCAGCTGGAACTCCTACGAGCAGTACTTC.

V is TRBV27 and J is TRBJ2-4, with TRBD1 identical over 8 bases. Unmatched junction bases numbered 13, after V lost 4 bases and J lost 8 bases. There are 16 residues in the CDR3. The V gene's germline CDR1 is MNHEY and CDR2 SMNVEV (reference sequence). The CDR3 protein is CASSSARAGGWDIQYF. The CDR3 DNA reads TGTGCCAGCAGTTCCGCCAGGGCAGGGGGCTGGGACATTCAGTACTTC.

This clonotype was observed a handful of times. The rearrangement uses TRBV7-6 and TRBJ2-6; D not resolved. The CDR3 runs to 16 residues. The V gene's germline CDR1 is SGHVS and CDR2 FNYEAQ. Trimming shortened V by 6 bases and J by 3 bases, and 15 bases separated the two germline ends. The CDR3 loop reads CASRPDIPNGANVLTF. In nucleotides, the CDR3 is TGTGCCAGCAGACCCGACATACCGAATGGGGCCAACGTCCTGACTTTC.

This chain uses TRBV24-1 with TRBJ1-2, with D unclear. The germline V gene encodes CDR1 KGHDR and CDR2 SFDVKD. Trimming took off 0 bases at V and 7 bases at J, with 5 bases between the two ends. This CDR3 is built from 12 residues. CDR3 bases: TGTGCCACCAGTGATTTGGGCGGTGGCTACACCTTC. This sequence encodes CATSDLGGGYTF.

The chain uses TRBV4-1 and TRBJ2-1; D gene uncertain. Trimming took off 2 bases at V and 8 bases at J, with 7 bases between the two ends. The germline CDR1 and CDR2 sequences are MGHRA and YSYEKL. The CDR3 is 12 amino acids. The CDR3 DNA sequence: TGCGCCAGCAGCCAATACCCTCATGAGCAGTTCTTC. Translated, it gives CASSQYPHEQFF.

This clonotype was seen ten or more times. The V gene is TRBV6-2 or TRBV6-3, the J gene TRBJ2-1; TRBD2 matches 9 bases. Germline CDR1 MNHEY, CDR2 SVGEGT. With V trimmed by 0 bases and J by 0 bases, 6 bases remained unmatched. The CDR3 length is 18 residues. In DNA, the CDR3 is TGTGCCAGCAGTTACTCCGAGCGGGGGGTTGACTCCTACAATGAGCAGTTCTTC. It translates to CASSYSERGVDSYNEQFF.

The genes are TRBV7-9 and TRBJ1-2; TRBD1 might be the D (6 bases). Germline V gene lookup returns CDR1 SEHNR and CDR2 FQNEAQ (reference sequence). The V end was cut by 4 bases, the J end by 5 bases, with 17 bases between. CDR3 length: 15 amino acids. The CDR3 is CASSSLPGHLYGYTF. CDR3 in DNA: TGTGCCAGCAGCTCCCTCCCGGGACACCTTTATGGCTACACCTTC.

Remarks on this clonotype: No DNA is shown, since the ends of the CDR3 on it are uncertain; the CDR3 is the one TCRdb lists. The J gene is TRBJ2-2, the V gene TRBV27; the DNA was not compared with TRBD2, the D call given in the table. Germline-derived CDR1 and CDR2 are MNHEY and SMNVEV (reference sequence). The CDR3 totals 15 residues, both ends included. The CDR3 here is CASSSSGGPAGELFF.

In DNA form, the CDR3 reads TGTGCCAGCATCCAACGGGGACAGGATCGGGGCGGCTACACCTTC. It translates to CASIQRGQDRGGYTF. The gene calls are TRBV6-6 and TRBJ1-2; 8 bases line up with TRBD1. Germline CDR1 is MNHNY and CDR2 is SVGAGI (reference sequence). The CDR3 covers 15 residues. Losses at the gene ends were 7 bases for V and 8 bases for J; bases not matched to a gene: 15.

This chain links TRBV10-3 with TRBJ2-1, with 7 bases identical to TRBD1. Germline values: CDR1 ENHRY, CDR2 SYGVKD. J was trimmed by 5 bases and V by 4 bases; bases with no gene match: 2. The CDR3 covers 13 residues. This CDR3 reads CAISGDRDNEQFF. The CDR3 nucleotides read TGTGCCATCAGTGGGGACAGAGACAATGAGCAGTTCTTC.

The genes are TRBV7-6 and TRBJ2-2; tentatively, D is TRBD1 (5 bases). The V end lost 2 bases, the J end lost 6 bases, and 19 bases lay between the germline ends. The CDR3 is 17 residues long. Germline V gives CDR1 SGHVS, CDR2 FNYEAQ. The CDR3 DNA reads as TGTGCCAGCAGCTTATATGCGGCGAAAGGGGCGTCCGGGGAGCTGTTTTTT. The encoded protein is CASSLYAAKGASGELFF.

The CDR3 nucleotides read TGTGCCAGCAGTTTAACAGGGCTGAACACTGAAGCTTTCTTT. Translation: CASSLTGLNTEAFF. The chain joins TRBV12-3 or TRBV12-4 to TRBJ1-1, with a possible D match to TRBD1 (6 bases). The CDR3 covers 14 residues. Deletions cut 2 bases from V and 0 bases from J, with 7 bases between.